Each of the 8 T cell receptor beta chains below was sequenced from the same sample in a study of read filtering for tumor transcriptome and immune sequencing. From roughly 400 ng of RNA, a library with molecular barcoded alpha/delta and beta/gamma adaptors was made. TCRdb re-analysed the reads in MiXCR, keeping a single row per CDR3 protein. Of approximately 41,000 distinct CDR3 sequences in the sample, roughly 12% are singletons; the top ten hold roughly 31%. The sequencing input was a population of CD138-negative cells sorted from bone marrow. These receptors originate from a donor aged 40 or over with multiple myeloma.

This clonotype was recorded at least ten times. The chain carries TRBV5-1 and TRBJ2-3; 8 bases are shared with TRBD2. The ends lost 5 bases at V and 0 bases at J; junction bases unmatched: 5. CDR3 length: 15 amino acids. Germline assignment: CDR1 SGHRS and CDR2 YFSETQ. CDR3 nucleotides: TGCGCCAGCAGGGATACTAGCGGAAGCACAGATACGCAGTATTTT. Its translation: CASRDTSGSTDTQYF.

In its sample, this clonotype was seen many times. This rearrangement joins TRBV7-9 to TRBJ1-1, with D unresolved. Germline-derived CDR1 and CDR2 are SEHNR and FQNEAQ (reference sequence). The CDR3 length is 13 residues. V shed 7 bases and J shed 5 bases, with 14 bases lying between them. The CDR3 loop reads CASKHGPVTEAFF. CDR3 DNA sequence: TGTGCCAGCAAGCACGGGCCCGTTACTGAAGCTTTCTTT.

In its sample, this clonotype ranks as medium-sized. The rearrangement links TRBV12-5 to TRBJ2-1, with 13 bases that match TRBD2. CDR1 is LGHNT, CDR2 FRNRAP, per germline. CDR3 size: 18 residues. The V and J ends lost 4 bases and 1 base, in that order; junction bases with no gene match: 7. The CDR3 nucleotides are TGTGCTAGTGGTTACTCCGGGACTAGCGGGACTTCCTACAATGAGCAGTTCTTC. It specifies CASGYSGTSGTSYNEQFF.

Concerning this clonotype: This sequence may be a read error, since a much larger clone differs from it by one base. The chain recombines TRBV4-3 with TRBJ1-1; 10 nucleotides line up with TRBD1. This CDR3 contains 14 residues. Germline-derived CDR1 and CDR2 are LGHNA and YSLEER. Germline trimming cut 4 bases from V and 5 bases from J; bases unmatched to any gene: 4. The CDR3 bases are TGCGCCAGCAGCCCAGGACAGGGGGATACTGAAGCTTTCTTT. Its protein product is CASSPGQGDTEAFF.

This clonotype was seen many times. The rearrangement joins TRBV28 to TRBJ1-1; 7 nucleotides agree with TRBD1. The CDR3 spans 11 residues. The junction had 1 base not matched to a gene; V was cut back by 5 bases and J by 7 bases. Germline V gene data show CDR1 as MDHEN and CDR2 as SYDVKM. CDR3 in DNA: TGTGCCAGCAGTAGGGACAGTGAAGCTTTCTTT. Translated, it gives CASSRDSEAFF.

The chain links TRBV20-1 to TRBJ2-2; TRBD1 aligns across 8 bases. V trimming: 2 bases; J trimming: 4 bases; junction bases outside the gene matches: 6. The CDR3 consists of 15 residues. The V gene's germline CDR1 is DFQATT and CDR2 SNEGSKA (reference sequence). CDR3 DNA sequence: TGCAGTGCTAGATCCGGGACAGGCATCACCGGGGAGCTGTTTTTT. Its protein product is CSARSGTGITGELFF.

The rearrangement links TRBV5-6 to TRBJ2-2; D perhaps matches TRBD1 (6 bases). Germline-derived CDR1 and CDR2 are SGHDT and YYEEEE. CDR3 length equals 17 residues. The V end lost 4 bases, the J end lost 3 bases, and 19 bases lay between the germline ends. The CDR3, as DNA: TGTGCCAGCAGCAATGGACAGATACTCTGGGACACCGGGGAGCTGTTTTTT. Its protein is CASSNGQILWDTGELFF.

There are many counts of this clonotype. The chain uses TRBV5-1 and TRBJ1-1, with a possible D match to TRBD1 (5 bases). V lost 4 bases and J lost 5, with 15 bases in between. The CDR3 sequence is 14 residues long. Germline V gives CDR1 SGHRS, CDR2 YFSETQ. In nucleotides, the CDR3 is TGCGCCAGCAGCCTCCGGGACCTAGGGACTGAAGCTTTCTTT. Protein product: CASSLRDLGTEAFF.